The sample holds a few counts of the clone carrying this TCR beta chain. The record originates from a study of blood T cell repertoires in COVID-19. Clones were read by immunoSEQ multiplex PCR, and TCRdb kept only the in-frame ones, dropping some. Of about 220,000 clones in the sample, about 90% were seen once. CDR1 is MGHRA, CDR2 YSYEKL, per germline. The CDR3 has 15 residues. Trimming cost V 0 bases and J 1 base, with 9 bases left between them. Sequencing was performed on PBMCs or T cells enriched from blood (not recorded which). V is TRBV4-1 and J is TRBJ1-2; a possible D gene is TRBD1 (5 bases). This clonotype was obtained from a man in his thirties or forties who had been exposed to COVID-19. Written as DNA, the CDR3 is TGCGCCAGCAGCCAAGATCGGACAAATAACTATGGCTACACCTTC. This encodes CASSQDRTNNYGYTF.